Each of the 29 T cell receptor beta chains below was sequenced from the same sample in a study of identical twins. TCRdb independently ran MiXCR on the 5' RACE reads; one entry per CDR3 protein. The table records 550,000 to 700,000 distinct CDR3 sequences, approximately 9.6% of them present only once. The same data also went into a second study, on yellow fever vaccine responses in identical twins.

Material: PBMCs. Receptor source: a young woman in good health.

A word on this clonotype: One end of the junction is discordant with germline, which a read error may explain. The rearrangement links TRBV25-1 to TRBJ2-2, with 8 bases aligning to TRBD1. Germline V gene sequence: CDR1 MGHDK, CDR2 SYGVNS. This CDR3 has 17 residues. The CDR3 nucleotides are TGTGCCAGCAGTGTTTTGGGGACAGGCGAGAACGCCGGGGAGCTGTTTTTT. Translating it yields CASSVLGTGENAGELFF.

This clonotype has more than one count but fewer than ten. The chain is built from TRBV30 and TRBJ1-2; 7 bases match TRBD1. The CDR3 has 12 amino acids. Looked up from germline, CDR1 is GTSNPN and CDR2 is SVGIG (reference sequence). The J segment lost 5 bases and the V segment lost 2 bases, leaving 2 bases of the junction unmatched. The CDR3 protein is CAWSSTGYGYTF. CDR3 in DNA: TGTGCCTGGAGTTCGACAGGGTATGGCTACACCTTC.

V gene TRBV21-1 combines with J gene TRBJ2-5; the table gives TRBD2 as D, unverified against the DNA. TRBV21-1 is an annotated pseudogene. The CDR3 extends over 20 amino acids. CDR3 sequence reads: CASSKTGIGTSGGTQETQYF. Here the CDR3 DNA reads TGTGCCAGCAGCAAAACGGGGATAGGGACTAGCGGGGGCACCCAAGAGACCCAGTACTTC.

This clonotype has at least ten counts. CDR3 DNA sequence: TGCAGTGCCCGGACCTTGAGCTCCTACAATGAGCAGTTCTTC. Residues: CSARTLSSYNEQFF. The genes are TRBV20-1 and TRBJ2-1; D is ambiguous. The CDR3 is 14 amino acids. Germline CDR1 and CDR2: DFQATT and SNEGSKA (reference sequence). V lost 6 bases and J 0 bases, leaving 12 bases between the germline ends.

The rearrangement uses TRBV15 and TRBJ1-1; D uncertain. V was cut by 1 base and J by 0 bases, with 12 bases left in between. The CDR3 loop spans 16 amino acids. Per germline, CDR1 LNHNV and CDR2 YYDKDF (reference sequence). CDR3 DNA sequence: TGTGCCACCAGCAGAGGCAGGCAGCCAGTGAACACTGAAGCTTTCTTT. Amino acids: CATSRGRQPVNTEAFF. Drawing the rest from reference TRBV15 and TRBJ1-1, the complete variable domain is DAMVIQNPRYQVTQFGKPVTLSCSQTLNHNVMYWYQQKSSQAPKLLFHYYDKDFNNEADTPDNFQSRRPNTSFCFLDIRSPGLGDTAMYLCATSRGRQPVNTEAFFGQGTRLTVV.

This clonotype was counted at least ten times. V is TRBV20-1 and J is TRBJ2-7, with a tentative D call TRBD1 (5 bases). Between the trimmed V and J ends, which lost 1 base and 4 bases, there was a span of 20 bases. Germline CDR1 DFQATT, CDR2 SNEGSKA (reference sequence). This CDR3 is 16 amino acids long. CDR3 loop: CSARGGMETDPYEQYF. Written as DNA, the CDR3 is TGCAGTGCTAGAGGGGGTATGGAGACAGACCCATACGAGCAGTACTTC.

The chain links TRBV4-2 to TRBJ2-7; the D call may be TRBD1 or TRBD2 (5 bases each). The germline V gene has CDR1 LGHNA and CDR2 YNFKEQ. V was cut by 1 base and J by 4 bases, with 11 bases left in between. This CDR3 has 14 amino acids. The CDR3 here is CASSQARGSYEQYF. For the CDR3, the DNA is TGTGCCAGCAGCCAAGCGAGGGGTTCGTACGAGCAGTACTTC.

The chain joins TRBV27 to TRBJ2-6; 8 bases map to TRBD1. This CDR3 has 23 amino acids. Germline loops: CDR1 MNHEY, CDR2 SMNVEV (reference sequence). The V and J ends lost 0 bases and 4 bases, in that order; junction bases with no gene match: 23. Here the CDR3 DNA reads TGTGCCAGCAGTTTATCGTCTGGTCCGACTTGGGGGGACAGGCTTGAGGGGGCCAACGTCCTGACTTTC. Amino acids: CASSLSSGPTWGDRLEGANVLTF. Full variable domain (outside the CDR3, taken from reference TRBV27 and TRBJ2-6): EAQVTQNPRYLITVTGKKLTVTCSQNMNHEYMSWYRQDPGLGLRQIYYSMNVEVTDKGDVPEGYKVSRKEKRNFPLILESPSPNQTSLYFCASSLSSGPTWGDRLEGANVLTFGAGSRLTVL.

The table lists this clonotype with many counts. The CDR3 region has the DNA TGCAGCGTGACCGGGACTAGCGGGGGGGCGTCCTACGAGCAGTACTTC. This encodes CSVTGTSGGASYEQYF. V gene TRBV29-1 combines with J gene TRBJ2-7; TRBD2 matches at 16 bases. The V segment lost 6 bases and the J segment 1 base; nucleotides outside the gene matches: 6. Germline assignment: CDR1 SQVTM and CDR2 ANQGSEA. The CDR3 has 16 residues.

The chain couples TRBV4-1 to TRBJ2-2; possibly TRBD2 for D (6 bases). V lost 1 base and J 5 bases, leaving 17 bases between the germline ends. CDR3 size: 17 residues. Germline values: CDR1 MGHRA, CDR2 YSYEKL. As DNA, the CDR3 is TGCGCCAGCAGCCAAGCTGGGGGGTTAGGAGGGACCGGGGAGCTGTTTTTT. It translates to CASSQAGGLGGTGELFF.

The chain joins TRBV15 to TRBJ2-1; D not resolved. Between the trimmed V and J ends, which lost 0 bases and 5 bases, there was a span of 14 bases. The germline gives CDR1 LNHNV, CDR2 YYDKDF (reference sequence). This CDR3 spans 16 amino acids. In nucleotides, the CDR3 is TGTGCCACCAGCAGAGAAAGGGCGACTTCTGACAATGAGCAGTTCTTC. Protein product: CATSRERATSDNEQFF.

This clonotype was counted at least ten times. The chain joins TRBV3-1 to TRBJ1-6, with D hard to call. Deletions cut 3 bases from V and 7 bases from J, with 7 bases between. CDR1 is LGHDT, CDR2 YNNKEL, per germline (reference sequence). This CDR3 region has 13 residues. The DNA of the CDR3 is TGTGCCAGCAGCCACGGGCCGAATTCACCCCTCCACTTT. Amino acids: CASSHGPNSPLHF.

This clonotype was picked up a small number of times. The V gene is TRBV6-5, the J gene TRBJ2-1; D unresolved. The CDR3 loop spans 12 amino acids. V dropped 0 bases and J dropped 12 bases, with 9 bases sitting between them. Germline loops: CDR1 MNHEY, CDR2 SVGAGI. CDR3: CASSYSTGAQFF. Here the CDR3 DNA reads TGTGCCAGCAGTTACTCGACTGGCGCGCAGTTCTTC.

As to this clonotype: An end of the junction does not agree with germline; a read error may underlie this. V is TRBV5-5 and J is TRBJ2-4; 10 nucleotides align to TRBD1. CDR3 length: 14 amino acids. Germline values: CDR1 SGHKS, CDR2 YYEKEE (reference sequence). The CDR3 reads CASSLMDRGAQEFF. The CDR3 region has the DNA TGTGCCAGCAGCTTGATGGACAGGGGGGCCCAGGAGTTCTTC.

V and J are TRBV7-2 and TRBJ2-7; 9 nucleotides line up with TRBD1. Germline V gives CDR1 SGHTA, CDR2 FQGNSA. The CDR3 covers 15 residues. V trimming: 5 bases; J trimming: 4 bases; junction bases outside the gene matches: 9. The CDR3 DNA follows: TGTGCCAGCAGCAATAGGGGACAGGGTGCGTACGAGCAGTACTTC. Translated, it gives CASSNRGQGAYEQYF.

The chain links TRBV20-1 to TRBJ2-7; 8 nucleotides match TRBD1. The CDR3 has 15 residues. The germline gives CDR1 DFQATT, CDR2 SNEGSKA (reference sequence). V was pared by 0 bases and J by 2 bases, with 6 bases of the junction left unmatched. The CDR3 reads CSARDIQQGAYEQYF. The CDR3 bases are TGCAGTGCTAGAGATATCCAACAGGGGGCCTACGAGCAGTACTTC.

At least ten counts were recorded for this clonotype. The chain is built from TRBV12-3 or TRBV12-4 and TRBJ2-1; 8 nucleotides align to TRBD2. CDR3 size: 13 residues. Trimming cost V 4 bases and J 10 bases; bases outside gene matches: 6. The CDR3 region has the DNA TGTGCCAGCAGTTCACTAGCGGAGCCCGAGCAGTTCTTC. Encoded protein: CASSSLAEPEQFF.

This clonotype was counted many times. The chain has TRBV6-2 or TRBV6-3 and TRBJ2-7; D possibly matches TRBD1 or TRBD2 (5 bases each). The V and J ends lost 1 base and 2 bases respectively, with 18 bases between them. Germline-derived CDR1 and CDR2 are MNHEY and SVGEGT. The CDR3 totals 17 residues. The chain's CDR3 is CASSYYPDQGPTYEQYF. The CDR3 DNA follows: TGTGCCAGCAGTTACTACCCTGACCAGGGACCGACCTACGAGCAGTACTTC.

In this sample, this clonotype turned up many times. This chain uses TRBV29-1 with TRBJ2-1; 8 bases are a match to TRBD1. With 3 bases clipped from V and 0 bases from J, the junction kept 1 base outside the gene matches. The CDR3 is 14 residues long. CDR1 is SQVTM, CDR2 ANQGSEA, per germline. The CDR3 spells CSVEGTGSYNEQFF. The CDR3 coding sequence is TGCAGCGTTGAGGGGACAGGCTCCTACAATGAGCAGTTCTTC.

The V gene is TRBV7-2, the J gene TRBJ1-1, with a possible D match to TRBD1 (5 bases). Trimming removed 5 bases at V and 1 base at J, with 14 bases between. The germline CDR1 and CDR2 sequences are SGHTA and FQGNSA. This CDR3 has 15 amino acids. For the CDR3, the DNA is TGTGCCAGCAGCACCCAGGGTTGGGGGAACACTGAAGCTTTCTTT. It yields the protein CASSTQGWGNTEAFF.

This clonotype appeared a few times. The chain combines TRBV20-1 with TRBJ1-1; 8 bases fit TRBD1. Trimming removed 6 bases from V and 5 bases from J; junction bases left unmatched: 8. Germline V CDR1 and CDR2: DFQATT, SNEGSKA (reference sequence). This CDR3 is built from 13 residues. For the CDR3, the DNA is TGCAGTGCACAGACAGGGGCAGGGACTGAAGCTTTCTTT. This sequence encodes CSAQTGAGTEAFF.

This chain connects TRBV28 to TRBJ2-7, with 7 nucleotides matching TRBD2. Trimming took 2 bases from V and 2 from J; bases not matched to a gene: 18. Looked up from germline, CDR1 is MDHEN and CDR2 is SYDVKM. The CDR3 is 19 residues long. DNA for the CDR3: TGTGCCAGCAGTTTACCCTCTCGGGTGGGAGGGAAAGGGACCTACGAGCAGTACTTC. This gives the protein CASSLPSRVGGKGTYEQYF. Full variable domain (remainder filled in from reference TRBV28 and TRBJ2-7): DVKVTQSSRYLVKRTGEKVFLECVQDMDHENMFWYRQDPGLGLRLIYFSYDVKMKEKGDIPEGYSVSREKKERFSLILESASTNQTSMYLCASSLPSRVGGKGTYEQYFGPGTRLTVT.

V usage is TRBV11-3 and J usage is TRBJ2-1, with D possibly being TRBD2 (6 bases). CDR3 size: 13 residues. Germline V gene lookup returns CDR1 SGHNT and CDR2 YENEEA. Trimming removed 1 base at V and 10 bases at J, with 11 bases between. The CDR3 DNA follows: TGTGCCAGCAGCTTAGGGAAGGGACTCGAGCAGTTCTTC. Residues: CASSLGKGLEQFF.

CDR3 sequence (DNA): TGCAGCGTTAAACCCGGGACAGGGATGGGAATTGTCACAGATACGCAGTATTTT. It yields the protein CSVKPGTGMGIVTDTQYF. The V gene is TRBV29-1, the J gene TRBJ2-3; 9 nucleotides agree with TRBD1. Germline values: CDR1 SQVTM, CDR2 ANQGSEA. The CDR3 runs to 18 residues. The ends lost 5 bases at V and 2 bases at J; junction bases unmatched: 17.

As regards this clonotype: A read error may produce the germline difference seen at one junction end. The chain carries TRBV20-1 and TRBJ2-1; possibly TRBD2 for D (5 bases). Germline lookup yields CDR1 DFQATT and CDR2 SNEGSKA (reference sequence). The CDR3 contains 13 residues. This CDR3 reads CCAKADSYNEQFF. CDR3 sequence (DNA): TGCTGTGCTAAAGCGGACTCCTACAATGAGCAGTTCTTC.

This clonotype was found many times. The chain recombines TRBV5-6 with TRBJ2-1; 8 bases agree with TRBD2. The CDR3 has 14 amino acids. V shed 5 bases and J 5 bases; nucleotides not matched to a gene: 6. CDR1 SGHDT and CDR2 YYEEEE come from the germline V gene. The CDR3 nucleotides read TGTGCCAGCAGGATGGCGGGAGGAAACAATGAGCAGTTCTTC. It codes for CASRMAGGNNEQFF.

The chain couples TRBV6-6 to TRBJ1-5, with D unclear. Germline assignment: CDR1 MNHNY and CDR2 SVGAGI (reference sequence). Deletions cut 4 bases from V and 6 bases from J, with 1 base between. CDR3 length equals 10 residues. CDR3 sequence reads: CASSFQPQHF. CDR3 sequence (DNA): TGTGCCAGCAGTTTTCAGCCCCAGCATTTT.

The chain is built from TRBV20-1 and TRBJ1-1; D gene unclear. Germline V lookup: CDR1 DFQATT, CDR2 SNEGSKA (reference sequence). Trimming took off 3 bases at V and 1 base at J, with 9 bases between the two ends. The CDR3 contains 13 residues. Here the CDR3 reads CSASMQTNTEAFF. The CDR3 DNA follows: TGCAGTGCTAGTATGCAGACGAACACTGAAGCTTTCTTT.

The CDR3 region has the DNA TGTGCCAGCAGCCAATGGGACAGGGGCCACGAGCAGTACTTC. It is translated as CASSQWDRGHEQYF. This chain uses TRBV3-1 with TRBJ2-7; 10 bases map to TRBD1. V lost 2 bases and J lost 5; bases outside the gene matches: 3. Per germline, CDR1 LGHDT and CDR2 YNNKEL (reference sequence). The CDR3 totals 14 residues.